What follows is one TCR beta chain and its context. The target antigen is unknown. CD45RO-negative cells were positively selected for CCR7, leaving out terminally differentiated effector memory CD45RA+ cells. The study drew its donors from healthy HIV-negative adults without recent acute infections or vaccinations. Method: immunoSEQ multiplex PCR; TCRdb's copy keeps in-frame clones and lacks some. The sample contains 760,000 or so clones, 90% to 98% of which appear only once. The entry originates in a study of shared clonotypes between healthy human individuals. Study-wide points: Shared clonotypes across all four donors exceeded non-shared ones in generation probability.

Looked up from germline, CDR1 is SGHDT and CDR2 is YYEEEE. CDR3 length equals 15 residues. Trimming at V came to 1 base and at J to 1 base, leaving 3 bases not matched to a gene. V and J are TRBV5-6 and TRBJ2-7; TRBD2 matches at 9 bases. The clonotype was recovered from a man under 40 in good health. Sequenced material: naive CD8+ T cells sorted from blood. The CDR3 protein is CASSLLGLASYEQYF. CDR3 sequence (DNA): TGTGCCAGCAGCTTGTTGGGACTAGCATCCTACGAGCAGTACTTC. The variable domain in full, completed from reference TRBV5-6 and TRBJ2-7, reads DAGVTQSPTHLIKTRGQQVTLRCSPKSGHDTVSWYQQALGQGPQFIFQYYEEEERQRGNFPDRFSGHQFPNYSSELNVNALLLGDSALYLCASSLLGLASYEQYFGPGTRLTVT.